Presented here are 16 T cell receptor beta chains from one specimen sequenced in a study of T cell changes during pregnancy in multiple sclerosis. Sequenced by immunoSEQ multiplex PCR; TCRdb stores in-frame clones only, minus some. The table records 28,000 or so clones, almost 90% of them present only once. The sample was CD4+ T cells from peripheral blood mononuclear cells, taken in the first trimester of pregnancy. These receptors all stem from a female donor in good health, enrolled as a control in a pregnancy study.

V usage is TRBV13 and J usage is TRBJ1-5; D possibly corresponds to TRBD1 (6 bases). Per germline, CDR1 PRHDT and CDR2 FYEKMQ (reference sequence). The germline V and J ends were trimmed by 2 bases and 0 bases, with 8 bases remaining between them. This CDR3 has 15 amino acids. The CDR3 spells CASSLLGGSNQPQHF. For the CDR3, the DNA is TGTGCCAGCAGCTTACTAGGGGGTAGCAATCAGCCCCAGCATTTT.

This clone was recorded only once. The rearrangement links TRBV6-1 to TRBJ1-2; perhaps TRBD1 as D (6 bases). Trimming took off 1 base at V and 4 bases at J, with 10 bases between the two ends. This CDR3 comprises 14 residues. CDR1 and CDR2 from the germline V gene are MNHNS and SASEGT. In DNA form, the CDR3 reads TGTGCCAGCAGTGAAGGACAGGTCCGCTATGGCTACACCTTC. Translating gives CASSEGQVRYGYTF.

CDR3 coding DNA: TGTGCCAGCAGTTACGACAGGAGTAATGAAAAACTGTTTTTT. Protein sequence: CASSYDRSNEKLFF. V gene TRBV6-5 combines with J gene TRBJ1-4; TRBD1 is a possible D gene (6 bases). This CDR3 spans 14 amino acids. The germline gives CDR1 MNHEY, CDR2 SVGAGI. The V gene lost 2 bases and the J gene lost 4 bases, with 8 bases spanning the gap.

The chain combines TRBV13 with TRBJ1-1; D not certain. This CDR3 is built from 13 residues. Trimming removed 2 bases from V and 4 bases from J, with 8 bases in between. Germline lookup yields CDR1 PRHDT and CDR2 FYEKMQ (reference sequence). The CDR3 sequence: CASSLTVGTEAFF. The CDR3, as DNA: TGTGCCAGCAGCTTAACAGTGGGCACTGAAGCTTTCTTT.

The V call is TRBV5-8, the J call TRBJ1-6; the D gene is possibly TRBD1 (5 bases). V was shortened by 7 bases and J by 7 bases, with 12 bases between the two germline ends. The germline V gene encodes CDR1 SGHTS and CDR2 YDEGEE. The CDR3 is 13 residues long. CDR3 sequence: CASGGGPNSPLHF. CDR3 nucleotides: TGTGCCAGCGGGGGGGGACCCAATTCACCCCTCCACTTT.

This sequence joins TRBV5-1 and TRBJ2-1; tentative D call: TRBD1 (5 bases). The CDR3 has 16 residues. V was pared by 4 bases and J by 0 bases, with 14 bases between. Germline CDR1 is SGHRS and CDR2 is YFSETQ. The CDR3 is CASSAGHPTSYNEQFF. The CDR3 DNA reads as TGCGCCAGCAGCGCCGGACACCCGACCTCCTACAATGAGCAGTTCTTC.

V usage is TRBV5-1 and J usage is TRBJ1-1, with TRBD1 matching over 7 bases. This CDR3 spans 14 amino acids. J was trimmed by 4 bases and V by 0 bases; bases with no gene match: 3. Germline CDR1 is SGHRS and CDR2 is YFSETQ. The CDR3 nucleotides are TGCGCCAGCAGCTTGGAGGGGGCGGCCACTGAAGCTTTCTTT. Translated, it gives CASSLEGAATEAFF.

CDR3 nucleotide sequence: TGTGCCAGTAGTCCTGGGACTAGCGGACTCACAGATACGCAGTATTTT. Translated, it gives CASSPGTSGLTDTQYF. The J gene is TRBJ2-3, the V gene TRBV19; 11 positions agree with TRBD2. This CDR3 spans 16 amino acids. Germline CDR1 LNHDA, CDR2 SQIVND (reference sequence). V lost 5 bases, J lost 2 bases, and 6 bases stayed unmatched. The complete variable domain, with remaining parts taken from reference TRBV19 and TRBJ2-3, reads DGGITQSPKYLFRKEGQNVTLSCEQNLNHDAMYWYRQDPGQGLRLIYYSQIVNDFQKGDIAEGYSVSREKKESFPLTVTSAQKNPTAFYLCASSPGTSGLTDTQYFGPGTRLTVL.

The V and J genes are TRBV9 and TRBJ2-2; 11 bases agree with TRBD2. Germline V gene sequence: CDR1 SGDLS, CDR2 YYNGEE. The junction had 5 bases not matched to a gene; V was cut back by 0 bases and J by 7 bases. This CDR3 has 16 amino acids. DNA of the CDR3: TGTGCCAGCAGCGTAGATAGCGGGGGGGCCGGCGGGGAGCTGTTTTTT. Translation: CASSVDSGGAGGELFF.

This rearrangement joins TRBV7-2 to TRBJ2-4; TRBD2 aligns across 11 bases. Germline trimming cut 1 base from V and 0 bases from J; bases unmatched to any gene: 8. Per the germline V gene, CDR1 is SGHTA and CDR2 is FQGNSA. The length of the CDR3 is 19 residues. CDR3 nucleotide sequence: TGTGCCAGCAGCTTAGAGACTAGCGGGGACCCACTAGCCAAAAACATTCAGTACTTC. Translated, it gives CASSLETSGDPLAKNIQYF.

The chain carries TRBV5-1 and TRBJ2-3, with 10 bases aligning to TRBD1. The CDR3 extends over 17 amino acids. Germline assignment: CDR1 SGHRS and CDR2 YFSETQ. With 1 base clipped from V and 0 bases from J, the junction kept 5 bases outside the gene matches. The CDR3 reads CASSLWSGQGSTDTQYF. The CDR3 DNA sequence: TGCGCCAGCAGCTTGTGGTCGGGACAGGGGAGCACAGATACGCAGTATTTT.

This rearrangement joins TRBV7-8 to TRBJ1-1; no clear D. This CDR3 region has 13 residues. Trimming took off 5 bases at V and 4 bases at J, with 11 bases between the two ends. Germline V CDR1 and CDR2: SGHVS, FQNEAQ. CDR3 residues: CASSRRASTEAFF. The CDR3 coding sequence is TGTGCCAGCAGCCGGCGGGCCTCCACTGAAGCTTTCTTT.

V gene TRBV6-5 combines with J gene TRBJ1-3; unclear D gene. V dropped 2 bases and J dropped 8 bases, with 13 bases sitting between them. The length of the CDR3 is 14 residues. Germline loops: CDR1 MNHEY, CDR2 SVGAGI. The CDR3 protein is CASSYQRDADTIYF. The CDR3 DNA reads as TGTGCCAGCAGTTACCAACGTGATGCGGACACCATATATTTT.

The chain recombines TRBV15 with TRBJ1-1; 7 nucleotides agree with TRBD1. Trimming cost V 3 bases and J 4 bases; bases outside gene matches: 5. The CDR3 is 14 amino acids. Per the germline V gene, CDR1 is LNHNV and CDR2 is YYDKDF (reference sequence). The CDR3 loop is CATSSFRQGTEAFF. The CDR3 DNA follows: TGTGCCACCAGCAGCTTTCGACAGGGCACTGAAGCTTTCTTT.

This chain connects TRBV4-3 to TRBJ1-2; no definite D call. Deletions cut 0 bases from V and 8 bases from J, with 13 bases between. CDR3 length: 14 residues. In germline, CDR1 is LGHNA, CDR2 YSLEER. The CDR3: CASSQETITQGYTF. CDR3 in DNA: TGCGCCAGCAGCCAAGAGACAATCACGCAGGGCTACACCTTC.

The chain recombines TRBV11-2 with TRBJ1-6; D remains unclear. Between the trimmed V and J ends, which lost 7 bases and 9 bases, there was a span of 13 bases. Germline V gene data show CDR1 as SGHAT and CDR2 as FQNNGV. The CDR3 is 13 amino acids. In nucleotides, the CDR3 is TGTGCCAGCACCTCCGCGGAGATTTCACCCCTCCACTTT. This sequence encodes CASTSAEISPLHF.